The entry that follows covers one T cell receptor (beta chain) sequence. Its target is not known. A read error may account for a junction end that differs from germline. Germline loops: CDR1 GTSNPN, CDR2 SVGIG (reference sequence). The CDR3 totals 12 residues. This entry is derived from a study of beta chain features in type 1 diabetes. Overall study findings and caveats: Moderate but significant shortening of TCRB CDR3s was recorded in all four CD4+ subsets from Type 1 diabetes patients.

The authors reverse transcribed all of the isolated RNA, so sequencing captured expressed TCRB transcripts. Method: immunoSEQ multiplex PCR; TCRdb's copy keeps in-frame clones and lacks some. The data show approximately 730,000 clones, under 15% seen once. Specimen: naive CD4+ T cells from blood. V and J are TRBV30 and TRBJ1-2, with D perhaps matching TRBD1 (5 bases). The receptor comes from a man in his late teens or twenties with type 1 diabetes. CDR3 sequence reads: CAWTAGDFLAAF. The CDR3 DNA sequence: TGTGCCTGGACCGCCGGGGACTTTCTCGCCGCCTTC.